The clone carrying this TCR beta chain is a singleton in its sample. Its antigen is as yet unknown. This sample is drawn from a study of T cell responses to AZD1222 COVID-19 vaccine. The overall study: Pooled in the analysis were second doses at about 4 or about 12 weeks.

Assay used: immunoSEQ multiplex PCR; TCRdb lists only in-frame clones, some missing. The repertoire holds roughly 120,000 clones, roughly 88% seen once, with over 8.5% in the top ten. Study results and caveats: Receipt of two AZD1222 doses was followed by a rise in Spike-specific TCR breadth and depth. Dominant CD4 TCR responses targeted spike regions 160-218 and 743-854.

The V gene's germline CDR1 is KGHSH and CDR2 LQKENI. The V and J ends lost 2 bases and 4 bases respectively, with 12 bases between them. The CDR3 contains 14 residues. The chain couples TRBV18 to TRBJ2-7; D gene unclear. The TCR originated in an adult in good health. The material was peripheral blood, obtained on day 0 of AZD1222 vaccination. The CDR3 nucleotides are TGTGCCAGCTCACCATCCTTTGATGGGTACGAGCAGTACTTC. As protein: CASSPSFDGYEQYF.